This T cell receptor (beta chain) comes out of a study of breast tumors, draining lymph nodes, adjacent tissues. Findings of the study overall: Tumor and nontumor repertoires were significantly more similar in luminal-like than in basal-like breast cancer. The data were judged consistent with most tumor T cells coming from lymph node and expanding in tumor. Tumor repertoires ranked between lymph nodes and nontumor tissue in diversity, with V and J gene preferences. Tumor T cell lymph node origin was a supported hypothesis, not proven.

The germline V gene encodes CDR1 SGHNT and CDR2 YENEEA. V was clipped by 0 bases and J by 2 bases, with 5 bases between them. The CDR3 is 14 residues long. Via MiXCR, TCRdb re-called the multiplex PCR reads, giving one row per CDR3 protein. The sample holds fewer than 15,000 distinct CDR3 sequences; 45% to 60% are singletons and the top ten take under 30%. The sample holds many counts of this clonotype. As yet, its antigen is unknown. The specimen sequenced was tumor-adjacent breast tissue. The source is a female donor with breast cancer. Some clones in this sample may be carry-over from other donors' samples. The chain has TRBV11-3 and TRBJ2-1; D ambiguous. The CDR3: CASSLDITYNEQFF. In DNA form, the CDR3 reads TGTGCCAGCAGCTTAGATATAACCTACAATGAGCAGTTCTTC.